These T cell receptor beta chains were read from a single sample in a study of T cells after yellow fever vaccination. TCRdb re-analysed the 5' RACE reads in MiXCR, keeping a single row per CDR3 protein. The table records hundreds of thousands of distinct CDR3 sequences, around 12% of them present only once. The starting material was PBMCs, obtained on the day of the yellow fever booster vaccination. These TCRs come from a man aged 25 to 40 who received the YFV17D yellow fever vaccine. The CDR3 runs from the conserved cysteine through the conserved F or W. D genes are given only for firm matches. Clone sizes are given selectively: once, few, many, or a class where the clone is expanded.

V gene	D gene	clone size	J gene	CDR3 DNA	CDR3 protein
TRBV10-1	-	few	TRBJ2-7	TGCGCCCTCCCTGATGAGCAGTACTTC	CALPDEQYF
TRBV7-2	-	-	TRBJ1-1	TGTGCCAGCAGCTTAAACGCTGAAGCTTTCTTT	CASSLNAEAFF
TRBV5-1	-	-	TRBJ2-1	TGCGCCAGCAGCTTGGCCCAGCCTGAGCAGTTCTTC	CASSLAQPEQFF
TRBV5-6	TRBD2	few	TRBJ2-2	TGTGCCAGCAGCCCGGCGGGCGGGAGCGGAACCGGGGAGCTGTTTTTT	CASSPAGGSGTGELFF
TRBV7-2	-	many	TRBJ2-3	TGTGCCAGCGGACTCTCGGGAGTCCCCACAGATACGCAGTATTTT	CASGLSGVPTDTQYF
TRBV6-5	-	many	TRBJ1-1	TGTGCCAGCAGTTACGGGGGCATGAACACTGAAGCTTTCTTT	CASSYGGMNTEAFF
TRBV20-1	-	many	TRBJ2-2	TGCAGTGCTACCCGGGGTTCTGGGGAGCTGTTTTTT	CSATRGSGELFF
TRBV5-4	TRBD2	-	TRBJ2-5	TGTGCCAGCAATCTAGCGGGAGGAGGGCAAGAGACCCAGTACTTC	CASNLAGGGQETQYF
TRBV3-1	-	-	TRBJ2-2	TGTGCCAGCAGCCAAGGCGGAGTATCCGGGGAGCTGTTTTTT	CASSQGGVSGELFF
TRBV5-1	TRBD2	many	TRBJ2-1	TGCGCCAGCAGCTTGGTGACTAGCGGAAGATACAATGAGCAGTTCTTC	CASSLVTSGRYNEQFF
TRBV5-8	-	-	TRBJ2-1	TGTGCCAGCAGCTTGCGCAGACTTAACAATGAGCAGTTCTTC	CASSLRRLNNEQFF
TRBV10-3	TRBD2	few	TRBJ2-1	TGTGCCATCAGTCCTCGGGGCGGGAGGGAAAATGAGCAGTTCTTC	CAISPRGGRENEQFF
TRBV6-5	-	-	TRBJ1-4	TGTGCCAGCAGTTACTCGACAGGATTGGCTGAAAAACTGTTTTTT	CASSYSTGLAEKLFF
TRBV10-3	TRBD2	-	TRBJ2-7	TGTGCCATCAGTTTTCAGGCCGGGAGGGGGACCTACGAGCAGTACTTC	CAISFQAGRGTYEQYF
TRBV20-1	TRBD2	-	TRBJ2-3	TGCAGTGCTAGAACCACCGAGACTAGCGCTAGCACAGATACGCAGTATTTT	CSARTTETSASTDTQYF